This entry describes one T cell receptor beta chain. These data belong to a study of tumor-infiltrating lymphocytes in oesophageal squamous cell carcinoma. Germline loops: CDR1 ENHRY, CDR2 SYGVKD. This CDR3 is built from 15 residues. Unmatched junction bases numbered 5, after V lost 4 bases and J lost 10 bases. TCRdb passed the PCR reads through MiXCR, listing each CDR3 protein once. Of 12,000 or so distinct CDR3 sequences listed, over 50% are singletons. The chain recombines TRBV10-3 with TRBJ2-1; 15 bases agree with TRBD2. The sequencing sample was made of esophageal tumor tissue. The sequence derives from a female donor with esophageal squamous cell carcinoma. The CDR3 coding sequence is TGTGCCATCAGTGGGGGACTAGCGGGAGGTGGCGAGCAGTTCTTC. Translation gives CAISGGLAGGGEQFF.